The rows below give T cell receptor beta chains drawn from one sample of a study of T cell changes during pregnancy in multiple sclerosis. Using immunoSEQ multiplex PCR, the repertoire was profiled, and TCRdb retains in-frame clones only, with some absent. The sample carries roughly 26,000 clones, roughly 89% recorded once. Material: CD8+ T cells from peripheral blood mononuclear cells, obtained in the second trimester of pregnancy. The receptors were sampled from a female donor with multiple sclerosis, enrolled in a pregnancy study. Each CDR3 is given with its conserved first and last residue. The order of the fields is D gene, CDR3 length, clone size, V gene, J gene, CDR3 protein, CDR3 DNA. The D gene is left open where the match is weak. A clone size is listed for some rows: how often the clone was seen (once, few, many), or a class if it is expanded.

D: TRBD1
length: 13
size: .
V: TRBV19
J: TRBJ2-7
CDR3: CASSAGQGYEQYF
DNA: TGTGCCAGTAGTGCCGGACAGGGCTACGAGCAGTACTTC

D: TRBD2
length: 15
size: .
V: TRBV19
J: TRBJ2-5
CDR3: CASTLAGGPGETQYF
DNA: TGTGCCAGTACCTTAGCGGGAGGGCCGGGAGAGACCCAGTACTTC

D: TRBD1
length: 14
size: .
V: TRBV7-9
J: TRBJ2-1
CDR3: CASSLLGQNNEQFF
DNA: TGTGCCAGCAGCCTGTTGGGACAGAACAATGAGCAGTTCTTC

D: TRBD1
length: 16
size: .
V: TRBV4-2
J: TRBJ1-2
CDR3: CASSPATGQAYYGYTF
DNA: TGTGCCAGCAGCCCAGCAACCGGACAGGCCTACTATGGCTACACCTTC

D: .
length: 18
size: .
V: TRBV7-8
J: TRBJ1-1
CDR3: CASSLDLGGRGRPTEAFF
DNA: TGTGCCAGCAGCTTAGATCTCGGGGGGCGCGGGCGGCCCACTGAAGCTTTCTTT

D: .
length: 15
size: .
V: TRBV11-2
J: TRBJ2-1
CDR3: CASSSRPISYNEQFF
DNA: TGTGCCAGCAGCTCTAGACCCATCTCCTACAATGAGCAGTTCTTC

D: .
length: 14
size: .
V: TRBV11-2
J: TRBJ2-5
CDR3: CASSSIPTGETQYF
DNA: TGTGCCAGCAGCTCGATCCCCACAGGGGAGACCCAGTACTTC

D: .
length: 13
size: .
V: TRBV7-9
J: TRBJ1-1
CDR3: CASSLPLNTEAFF
DNA: TGTGCCAGCAGCTTACCGTTGAACACTGAAGCTTTCTTT

D: TRBD1
length: 18
size: .
V: TRBV7-9
J: TRBJ1-4
CDR3: CASSSRVPGQVQREKLFF
DNA: TGTGCCAGCAGCTCGCGGGTCCCGGGACAGGTACAAAGGGAAAAACTGTTTTTT

D: .
length: 12
size: .
V: TRBV27
J: TRBJ2-2
CDR3: CASSLQFGELFF
DNA: TGTGCCAGCAGTTTACAGTTTGGGGAGCTGTTTTTT

D: .
length: 15
size: .
V: TRBV6-5
J: TRBJ2-7
CDR3: CASSYSIQGSGEQYF
DNA: TGTGCCAGCAGTTACAGTATACAGGGAAGCGGCGAGCAGTACTTC

D: .
length: 15
size: .
V: TRBV6-4
J: TRBJ2-6
CDR3: CASTNRSSGANVLTF
DNA: TGTGCCAGCACCAATCGGAGCTCTGGGGCCAACGTCCTGACTTTC

D: TRBD1
length: 15
size: .
V: TRBV7-9
J: TRBJ2-2
CDR3: CASTPGTGNTGELFF
DNA: TGTGCCAGCACCCCCGGGACAGGAAACACCGGGGAGCTGTTTTTT

D: .
length: 14
size: once
V: TRBV4-3
J: TRBJ2-1
CDR3: CASSPRSSYNEQFF
DNA: TGCGCCAGCAGCCCACGGAGCTCCTACAATGAGCAGTTCTTC

D: TRBD1
length: 15
size: many
V: TRBV4-1
J: TRBJ1-5
CDR3: CASSETGDPNQPQHF
DNA: TGCGCCAGCTCCGAGACAGGGGATCCCAATCAGCCCCAGCATTTT

D: .
length: 14
size: once
V: TRBV9
J: TRBJ2-5
CDR3: CASSLTMYQETQYF
DNA: TGTGCCAGCAGCCTAACTATGTACCAAGAGACCCAGTACTTC

D: .
length: 13
size: .
V: TRBV2
J: TRBJ1-5
CDR3: CASVPGLNQPQHF
DNA: TGTGCCAGCGTACCAGGTCTTAATCAGCCCCAGCATTTT

D: .
length: 14
size: .
V: TRBV6-5
J: TRBJ2-7
CDR3: CASSYSGQGGEQYF
DNA: TGTGCCAGCAGTTACTCGGGGCAGGGGGGCGAGCAGTACTTC

D: .
length: 13
size: once
V: TRBV28
J: TRBJ1-1
CDR3: CASSFLGGREAFF
DNA: TGTGCCAGCAGTTTTCTGGGCGGCCGGGAGGCTTTCTTT

D: TRBD1
length: 14
size: .
V: TRBV19
J: TRBJ2-1
CDR3: CASNMRDRYNEQFF
DNA: TGTGCCAGTAACATGAGGGACAGGTACAATGAGCAGTTCTTC

D: .
length: 12
size: .
V: TRBV29-1
J: TRBJ1-2
CDR3: CSVEDRGGGYTF
DNA: TGCAGCGTTGAAGATAGGGGAGGAGGCTACACCTTC

D: .
length: 15
size: .
V: TRBV4-1
J: TRBJ2-7
CDR3: CASSQGAARSYEQYF
DNA: TGCGCCAGCAGCCAAGGGGCAGCACGCTCCTACGAGCAGTACTTC

D: TRBD1
length: 12
size: .
V: TRBV29-1
J: TRBJ2-7
CDR3: CSVVIDRDEQYF
DNA: TGCAGCGTTGTTATTGACAGGGACGAGCAGTACTTC

D: .
length: 13
size: .
V: TRBV5-4
J: TRBJ1-1
CDR3: CASSLGANTEAFF
DNA: TGTGCCAGCAGCTTGGGGGCGAACACTGAAGCTTTCTTT

D: TRBD2
length: 12
size: .
V: TRBV6-5
J: TRBJ2-4
CDR3: CASRDGRGIQYF
DNA: TGTGCCAGCAGGGACGGGAGGGGCATTCAGTACTTC

D: TRBD1
length: 14
size: once
V: TRBV19
J: TRBJ2-7
CDR3: CASSTRDRGPEQYF
DNA: TGTGCCAGTAGTACCCGGGACAGGGGGCCCGAGCAGTACTTC

D: TRBD1
length: 16
size: .
V: TRBV4-3
J: TRBJ2-1
CDR3: CASSQGGTERYNEQFF
DNA: TGCGCCAGCAGCCAAGGAGGGACAGAGAGATACAATGAGCAGTTCTTC

D: .
length: 12
size: .
V: TRBV29-1
J: TRBJ2-7
CDR3: CSVLIQGDEQYF
DNA: TGCAGCGTGCTAATACAGGGTGACGAGCAGTACTTC

D: TRBD2
length: 15
size: .
V: TRBV27
J: TRBJ2-7
CDR3: CASSPGTSGINEQYF
DNA: TGTGCCAGCAGTCCAGGGACTAGCGGGATTAACGAGCAGTACTTC